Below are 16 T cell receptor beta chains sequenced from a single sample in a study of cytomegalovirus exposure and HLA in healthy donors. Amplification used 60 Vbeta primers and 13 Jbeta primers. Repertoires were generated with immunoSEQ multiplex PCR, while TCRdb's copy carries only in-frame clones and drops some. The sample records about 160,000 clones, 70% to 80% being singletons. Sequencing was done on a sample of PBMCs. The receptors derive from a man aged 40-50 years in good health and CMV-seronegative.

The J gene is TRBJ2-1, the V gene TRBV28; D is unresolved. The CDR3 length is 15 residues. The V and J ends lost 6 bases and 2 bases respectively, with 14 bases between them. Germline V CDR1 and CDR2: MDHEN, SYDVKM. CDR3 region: CASSPLTLTYNEQFF. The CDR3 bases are TGTGCCAGCAGCCCCTTAACTCTAACCTACAATGAGCAGTTCTTC.

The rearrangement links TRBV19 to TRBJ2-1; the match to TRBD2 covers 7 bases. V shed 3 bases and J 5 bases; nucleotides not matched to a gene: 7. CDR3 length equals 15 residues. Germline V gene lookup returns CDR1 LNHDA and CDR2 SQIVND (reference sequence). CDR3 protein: CASSIASSGHNEQFF. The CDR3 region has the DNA TGTGCCAGTAGTATCGCGTCTAGCGGTCACAATGAGCAGTTCTTC.

Here the CDR3 reads CASSLRGTPWVGGELFF. The DNA for the CDR3 is TGTGCCAGCAGCTTAAGGGGAACCCCCTGGGTGGGCGGGGAGCTGTTTTTT. The gene calls are TRBV11-2 and TRBJ2-2; TRBD1 is a possible D gene (5 bases). V lost 2 bases and J 7 bases, leaving 20 bases between the germline ends. The V gene's germline CDR1 is SGHAT and CDR2 FQNNGV. The CDR3 is made up of 17 amino acids.

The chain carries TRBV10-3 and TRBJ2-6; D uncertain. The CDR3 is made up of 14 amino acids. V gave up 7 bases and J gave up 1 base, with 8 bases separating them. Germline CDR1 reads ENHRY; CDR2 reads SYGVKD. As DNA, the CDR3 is TGTGCCATCACAGCGCAGTCTGGGGCCAACGTCCTGACTTTC. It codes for CAITAQSGANVLTF.

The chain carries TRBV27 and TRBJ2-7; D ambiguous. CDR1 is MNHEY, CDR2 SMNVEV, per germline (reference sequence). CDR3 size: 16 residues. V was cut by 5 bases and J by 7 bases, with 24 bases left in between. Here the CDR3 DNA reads TGTGCCAGCAGTCCCCCCGGTTATCCGGGTATGGAAGAGCAGTACTTC. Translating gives CASSPPGYPGMEEQYF.

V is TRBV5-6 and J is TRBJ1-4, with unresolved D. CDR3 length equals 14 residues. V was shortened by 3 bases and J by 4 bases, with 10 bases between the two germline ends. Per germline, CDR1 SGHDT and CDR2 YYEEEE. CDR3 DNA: TGTGCCAGCAGCTCCCGAGGGATTAATGAAAAACTGTTTTTT. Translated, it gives CASSSRGINEKLFF.

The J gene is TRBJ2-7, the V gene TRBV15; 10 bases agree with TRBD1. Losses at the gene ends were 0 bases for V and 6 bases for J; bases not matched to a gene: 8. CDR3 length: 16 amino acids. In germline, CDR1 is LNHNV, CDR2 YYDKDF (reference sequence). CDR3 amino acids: CATSRDWGDRGGEQYF. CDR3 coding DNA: TGTGCCACCAGCAGAGATTGGGGGGACAGGGGAGGCGAGCAGTACTTC.

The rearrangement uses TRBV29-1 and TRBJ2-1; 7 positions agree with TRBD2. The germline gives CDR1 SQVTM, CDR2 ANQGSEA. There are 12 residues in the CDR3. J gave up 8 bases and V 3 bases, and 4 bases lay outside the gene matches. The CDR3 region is CSVDRTRYEQFF. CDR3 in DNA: TGCAGCGTTGACAGGACTAGATATGAGCAGTTCTTC.

As DNA, the CDR3 is TGCAGCGTTGAAAAAGCTAGCGGGGCGACTTCCTACGAGCAGTACTTC. Encoded protein: CSVEKASGATSYEQYF. The chain employs TRBV29-1 and TRBJ2-7; 9 bases line up with TRBD2. V shed 2 bases and J 1 base; nucleotides not matched to a gene: 9. The CDR3 length is 16 residues. From germline, CDR1 is SQVTM and CDR2 ANQGSEA.

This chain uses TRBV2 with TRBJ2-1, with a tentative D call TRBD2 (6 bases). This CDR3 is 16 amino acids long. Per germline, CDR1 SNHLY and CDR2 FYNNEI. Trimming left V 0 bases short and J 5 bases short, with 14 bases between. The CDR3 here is CASSEALPGANNEQFF. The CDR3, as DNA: TGTGCCAGCAGTGAAGCGCTTCCGGGAGCCAACAATGAGCAGTTCTTC.

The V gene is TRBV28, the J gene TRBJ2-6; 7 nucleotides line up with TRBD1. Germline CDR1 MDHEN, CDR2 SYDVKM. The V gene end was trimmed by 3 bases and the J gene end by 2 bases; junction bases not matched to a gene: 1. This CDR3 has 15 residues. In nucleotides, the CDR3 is TGTGCCAGCAGTTTTACAGGGGCTGGGGCCAACGTCCTGACTTTC. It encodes CASSFTGAGANVLTF.

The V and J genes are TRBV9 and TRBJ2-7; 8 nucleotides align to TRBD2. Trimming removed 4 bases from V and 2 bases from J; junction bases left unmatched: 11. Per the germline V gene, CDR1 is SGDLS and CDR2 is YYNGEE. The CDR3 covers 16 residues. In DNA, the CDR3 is TGTGCCAGCAGCTCCCAGCGGGGGTTGAATACCTACGAGCAGTACTTC. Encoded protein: CASSSQRGLNTYEQYF.

The CDR3 protein is CASSLSGRASDTQYF. CDR3 sequence (DNA): TGCGCCAGCAGCTTGAGCGGGAGGGCATCAGATACGCAGTATTTT. The chain combines TRBV5-1 with TRBJ2-3; 10 positions agree with TRBD2. Germline V gives CDR1 SGHRS, CDR2 YFSETQ. With V trimmed by 1 base and J by 4 bases, 3 bases remained unmatched. This CDR3 region has 15 residues. The whole variable domain, filled in from reference TRBV5-1 and TRBJ2-3, reads KAGVTQTPRYLIKTRGQQVTLSCSPISGHRSVSWYQQTPGQGLQFLFEYFSETQRNKGNFPGRFSGRQFSNSRSEMNVSTLELGDSALYLCASSLSGRASDTQYFGPGTRLTVL.

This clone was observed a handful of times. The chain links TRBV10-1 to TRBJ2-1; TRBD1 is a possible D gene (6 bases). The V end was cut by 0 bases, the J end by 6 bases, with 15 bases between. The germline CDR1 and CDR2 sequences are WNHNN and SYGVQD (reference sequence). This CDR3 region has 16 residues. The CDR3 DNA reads TGCGCCAGCAGTGAGTCCAATAATACAGGGTGCAATGAGCAGTTCTTC. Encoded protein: CASSESNNTGCNEQFF.

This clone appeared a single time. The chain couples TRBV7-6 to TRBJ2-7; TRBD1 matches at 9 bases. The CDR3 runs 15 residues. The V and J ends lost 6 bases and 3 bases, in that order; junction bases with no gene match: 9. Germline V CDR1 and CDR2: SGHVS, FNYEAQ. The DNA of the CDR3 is TGTGCCAGCAGTCGATCGGACAGGGGACACTACGAGCAGTACTTC. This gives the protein CASSRSDRGHYEQYF.

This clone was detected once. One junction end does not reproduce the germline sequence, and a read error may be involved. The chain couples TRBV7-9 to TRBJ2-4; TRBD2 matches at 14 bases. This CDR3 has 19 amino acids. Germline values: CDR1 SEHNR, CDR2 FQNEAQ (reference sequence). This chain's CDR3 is CASSFTGLAGVRAKNSQYF. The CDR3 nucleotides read TGTGCCAGCAGCTTTACGGGACTAGCGGGAGTTAGAGCCAAAAACAGTCAGTACTTC.